These 25 T cell receptor beta chains originate from one sample sequenced in a study of cytomegalovirus exposure and HLA in healthy donors. PCR employed 60 Vbeta and 13 Jbeta primers. The repertoire was sequenced with immunoSEQ multiplex PCR; TCRdb's copy has only in-frame clones and lacks some. This sample yields 150,000 or so clones, of which roughly 79% are seen a single time; roughly 6% belongs to the top ten. The sequenced material came from PBMCs. These receptors were collected from a man aged 35 to 55 in good health and CMV-seropositive.

Comment on this clone: Compared with germline, one end of the junction differs, possibly owing to a read error. This rearrangement joins TRBV5-1 to TRBJ2-6, with D possibly matching TRBD1 (5 bases). CDR3 size: 17 residues. Germline loops: CDR1 SGHRS, CDR2 YFSETQ. The CDR3 bases are TGCGCCAGCAGCTTGCAGGGTCCCTCGTCTGGGGCCAACGGCCTGACTTTC. It encodes CASSLQGPSSGANGLTF.

The chain uses TRBV18 and TRBJ2-7, with 13 bases aligning to TRBD2. Germline trimming cut 5 bases from V and 2 bases from J; bases unmatched to any gene: 15. The CDR3 covers 19 residues. From germline, CDR1 is KGHSH and CDR2 LQKENI. For the CDR3, the DNA is TGTGCCAGCTCAGGACTAGCGGGAGCCCCCGGGCAGGCAGCCTACGAGCAGTACTTC. Translation: CASSGLAGAPGQAAYEQYF. Full variable domain (remainder filled in from reference TRBV18 and TRBJ2-7): NAGVMQNPRHLVRRRGQEARLRCSPMKGHSHVYWYRQLPEEGLKFMVYLQKENIIDESGMPKERFSAEFPKEGPSILRIQQVVRGDSAAYFCASSGLAGAPGQAAYEQYFGPGTRLTVT.

This clone has just a few counts. J is TRBJ2-7 and V is TRBV11-2; the D is unclear. This CDR3 has 10 residues. CDR1 and CDR2 (germline): SGHAT, FQNNGV. V was cut by 5 bases and J by 3 bases, with 2 bases left in between. The CDR3 nucleotides are TGTGCCAGCAGCCTCTACGAGCAGTACTTC. The encoded protein is CASSLYEQYF.

The chain joins TRBV7-9 to TRBJ1-1; D gene uncertain. Germline V gives CDR1 SEHNR, CDR2 FQNEAQ (reference sequence). Trimming pared 2 bases from V and 8 bases from J, leaving 6 bases between. This CDR3 has 11 amino acids. The CDR3 region has the DNA TGTGCCAGCAGCTTAAACAGCGAAGCTTTCTTT. Translation gives CASSLNSEAFF.

This clone has a handful of counts. The chain joins TRBV25-1 to TRBJ1-1; D may be TRBD1 (6 bases). The CDR3 consists of 15 residues. Trimming removed 8 bases from V and 4 bases from J, with 20 bases in between. The germline CDR1 and CDR2 sequences are MGHDK and SYGVNS. The CDR3 loop is CASPSRGALCTEAFF. Here the CDR3 DNA reads TGTGCCAGCCCTTCCCGGGGGGCTCTGTGCACTGAAGCTTTCTTT.

The chain links TRBV18 to TRBJ2-7; a weak D match, TRBD2 (6 bases). With 1 base removed from V and 5 bases from J, the gap between germline ends came to 12 bases. Germline V gene data show CDR1 as KGHSH and CDR2 as LQKENI. The CDR3 runs 14 residues. CDR3 nucleotide sequence: TGTGCCAGCTCACCACTTGGCGGGAAGAACGAGCAGTACTTC. This gives the protein CASSPLGGKNEQYF.

V gene TRBV30 combines with J gene TRBJ2-7; 7 bases map to TRBD1. Trimming at V came to 5 bases and at J to 5 bases, leaving 12 bases not matched to a gene. The CDR3 runs to 14 residues. Germline V lookup: CDR1 GTSNPN, CDR2 SVGIG (reference sequence). CDR3 loop: CAWHRGWGLNEQYF. CDR3 DNA sequence: TGTGCCTGGCACAGGGGCTGGGGTTTAAACGAGCAGTACTTC.

This chain joins TRBV7-9 and TRBJ2-1, with 9 nucleotides matching TRBD2. Germline V gene sequence: CDR1 SEHNR, CDR2 FQNEAQ (reference sequence). The CDR3 loop spans 13 amino acids. With 5 bases clipped from V and 7 bases from J, the junction kept 3 bases outside the gene matches. The CDR3 region has the DNA TGTGCCAGCAGCGGTAGCGGGGGTAATGAGCAGTTCTTC. The encoded protein is CASSGSGGNEQFF.

This clone was found once. The chain recombines TRBV2 with TRBJ1-5; D possibly corresponds to TRBD1 (5 bases). The V end was cut by 0 bases, the J end by 8 bases, with 20 bases between. The CDR3 loop spans 17 amino acids. Per the germline V gene, CDR1 is SNHLY and CDR2 is FYNNEI. The CDR3 here is CASSEALLGRVYEPQHF. In nucleotides, the CDR3 is TGTGCCAGCAGTGAAGCGCTTTTGGGCAGGGTATATGAGCCCCAGCATTTT.

This chain joins TRBV19 and TRBJ2-7, with 10 bases matching TRBD1. Germline values: CDR1 LNHDA, CDR2 SQIVND (reference sequence). CDR3 length equals 16 residues. J gave up 2 bases and V 6 bases, and 10 bases lay outside the gene matches. The CDR3 DNA reads as TGTGCCAGTAGCCCCTACGCCGGGACAGGGGCCTACGAGCAGTACTTC. Translated: CASSPYAGTGAYEQYF.

This sequence joins TRBV7-7 and TRBJ2-5; 9 nucleotides agree with TRBD2. V gave up 1 base and J gave up 1 base; unmatched junction bases: 1. Germline V lookup: CDR1 SSHAT, CDR2 FNYEAQ (reference sequence). This CDR3 has 15 residues. The CDR3 sequence: CASSLGSGSQETQYF. CDR3 DNA sequence: TGTGCCAGCAGCTTAGGTAGCGGGAGCCAAGAGACCCAGTACTTC.

Worth noting for this clone: The identical CDR3 is also encoded by other nucleotide sequences in the sample. This sequence joins TRBV28 and TRBJ2-7; a possible D gene is TRBD1 (5 bases). Germline V gene sequence: CDR1 MDHEN, CDR2 SYDVKM. Trimming stripped 6 bases from V and 4 bases from J, with 13 bases between. This CDR3 has 13 amino acids. CDR3 region: CASSPGQSYEQYF. Here the CDR3 DNA reads TGTGCCAGCAGCCCTGGACAATCTTACGAGCAGTACTTC.

The chain combines TRBV19 with TRBJ1-5, with 8 bases fitting TRBD1. Trimming at V came to 6 bases and at J to 6 bases, leaving 7 bases not matched to a gene. Germline V gene sequence: CDR1 LNHDA, CDR2 SQIVND (reference sequence). The CDR3 is made up of 14 amino acids. DNA of the CDR3: TGTGCCAGTAGGACCGGACAGGGAACTCAGCCCCAGCATTTT. Translation: CASRTGQGTQPQHF.

This clone was counted a few times. CDR3 residues: CASSYSRKDTEAFF. CDR3 bases: TGTGCCAGCAGTTACTCGAGGAAGGACACTGAAGCTTTCTTT. V is TRBV6-6 and J is TRBJ1-1; D is uncertain. The CDR3 runs 14 residues. Trimming stripped 0 bases from V and 3 bases from J, with 8 bases between. CDR1 and CDR2 from the germline V gene are MNHNY and SVGAGI (reference sequence).

The chain links TRBV28 to TRBJ2-7, with D possibly matching TRBD1 (6 bases). The ends were cut back, 6 bases at V and 2 bases at J, with 14 bases in the middle. This CDR3 is built from 14 residues. Germline V gene sequence: CDR1 MDHEN, CDR2 SYDVKM. The CDR3 DNA reads as TGTGCCAGCAGCCTGGGTGGGGGCGCCTACGAGCAGTACTTC. Its translation is CASSLGGGAYEQYF.

The chain combines TRBV14 with TRBJ1-1, with 8 bases matching TRBD1. CDR1 SGHDN and CDR2 FVKESK come from the germline V gene. Germline trimming cut 2 bases from V and 4 bases from J; bases unmatched to any gene: 3. The CDR3 length is 14 residues. The CDR3 DNA follows: TGTGCCAGCAGCCAACGAACAGGGGGCACTGAAGCTTTCTTT. Encoded protein: CASSQRTGGTEAFF.

The chain couples TRBV7-9 to TRBJ1-2; 9 bases agree with TRBD1. The CDR3 is 14 amino acids. Germline CDR1 and CDR2: SEHNR and FQNEAQ (reference sequence). With 5 bases clipped from V and 4 bases from J, the junction kept 5 bases outside the gene matches. CDR3 sequence reads: CASSPGQGVYGYTF. The CDR3 region has the DNA TGTGCCAGCAGCCCGGGACAGGGAGTCTATGGCTACACCTTC.

This sequence joins TRBV6-1 and TRBJ1-2; D call uncertain. Germline V gene data show CDR1 as MNHNS and CDR2 as SASEGT. Trimming cost V 2 bases and J 3 bases, with 10 bases left between them. This CDR3 comprises 14 residues. The DNA of the CDR3 is TGTGCCAGCAGTGAATCAGGAAGTCACTATGGCTACACCTTC. It is translated as CASSESGSHYGYTF.

This rearrangement joins TRBV7-2 to TRBJ2-3, with 12 bases lining up with TRBD2. Germline loops: CDR1 SGHTA, CDR2 FQGNSA. The CDR3 runs 16 residues. Trimming cost V 4 bases and J 4 bases; bases outside gene matches: 6. The CDR3 nucleotides read TGTGCCAGCAGCTCTAGCGGGAGGGCCTGGGCAGATACGCAGTATTTT. Translation: CASSSSGRAWADTQYF.

The count of this clone is one. The chain uses TRBV19 and TRBJ2-1; 10 bases agree with TRBD2. With V trimmed by 4 bases and J by 9 bases, 9 bases remained unmatched. Germline V gene lookup returns CDR1 LNHDA and CDR2 SQIVND (reference sequence). The CDR3 loop spans 15 amino acids. The CDR3 DNA follows: TGTGCCAGTAGTACGGGGCTAGCGGGAGCCGCTGAGCAGTTCTTC. It codes for CASSTGLAGAAEQFF.

This clone was counted only a few times. V usage is TRBV4-1 and J usage is TRBJ1-4; the D gene is possibly TRBD1 (6 bases). The CDR3 extends over 17 amino acids. Per the germline V gene, CDR1 is MGHRA and CDR2 is YSYEKL. V lost 3 bases, J lost 1 base, and 15 bases lay in between. The CDR3 DNA reads TGCGCCAGCAGCCACGGGCCAATCAGGGGAACTAATGAAAAACTGTTTTTT. Encoded protein: CASSHGPIRGTNEKLFF.

The chain joins TRBV7-9 to TRBJ1-3, with 9 bases that match TRBD1. The CDR3 runs 18 residues. CDR1 and CDR2 from the germline V gene are SEHNR and FQNEAQ (reference sequence). V trimming: 3 bases; J trimming: 0 bases; junction bases outside the gene matches: 9. The CDR3: CASSLGTGMGLSGNTIYF. CDR3 in DNA: TGTGCCAGCAGCTTGGGGACAGGGATGGGGCTCTCTGGAAACACCATATATTTT.

The V call is TRBV6-1, the J call TRBJ2-3; 7 nucleotides line up with TRBD2. The CDR3 sequence is 15 residues long. After removal of 5 bases from V and 4 bases from J, the junction contained 9 bases not matched to a gene. Germline CDR1 and CDR2: MNHNS and SASEGT. The CDR3 loop is CASSSRTRRADTQYF. In DNA, the CDR3 is TGTGCCAGCAGTTCCCGGACTAGAAGGGCAGATACGCAGTATTTT.

The chain recombines TRBV2 with TRBJ1-1, with D perhaps matching TRBD1 (6 bases). This CDR3 spans 12 amino acids. V lost 6 bases to trimming and J lost 3 bases, with 8 bases between them. Germline loops: CDR1 SNHLY, CDR2 FYNNEI. The CDR3 loop reads CASRDSYTEAFF. As DNA, the CDR3 is TGTGCCAGCAGGGACAGCTACACTGAAGCTTTCTTT.

The J gene is TRBJ2-3, the V gene TRBV7-3; TRBD1 agrees at 12 bases. CDR1 and CDR2 from the germline V gene are SGHTA and FQGTGA. Trimming removed 5 bases from V and 6 bases from J; junction bases left unmatched: 6. CDR3 length: 15 amino acids. DNA of the CDR3: TGTGCCAGCAGCCGGGGACAGGGGGCGACGGATACGCAGTATTTT. This encodes CASSRGQGATDTQYF.